This TCR beta chain is from a study of vaccination effects on CD4 cells after COVID-19. As for the study in general: CD4+ T cells specific for antigen were expanded with viral peptide pools by the ViraFEST assay before sequencing.

CD4+ T cell isolation took place after nine to eleven days of culture. Trimming at V came to 3 bases and at J to 4 bases, leaving 6 bases not matched to a gene. The CDR3 totals 15 residues. The germline CDR1 and CDR2 sequences are SNHLY and FYNNEI. This clone was detected once. Its antigen is as yet unknown. TCRdb keeps only in-frame clones here, not all; method: immunoSEQ multiplex PCR. The table records approximately 50,000 clones, 76% of them present only once. Study-level results: Mainly new clones induced by vaccination were found among post-vaccine spike-reactive clones in convalescents.

The rearrangement joins TRBV2 to TRBJ1-5; 7 bases map to TRBD1. The TCR comes from a human donor who had a prior SARS-CoV-2 infection. The input for sequencing was CD4+ T cells from PBMCs cultured without peptide, taken before COVID-19 vaccination. The CDR3 region is CASSDRTGGNQPQHF. The CDR3 DNA follows: TGTGCCAGCAGTGACCGGACAGGTGGTAATCAGCCCCAGCATTTT.